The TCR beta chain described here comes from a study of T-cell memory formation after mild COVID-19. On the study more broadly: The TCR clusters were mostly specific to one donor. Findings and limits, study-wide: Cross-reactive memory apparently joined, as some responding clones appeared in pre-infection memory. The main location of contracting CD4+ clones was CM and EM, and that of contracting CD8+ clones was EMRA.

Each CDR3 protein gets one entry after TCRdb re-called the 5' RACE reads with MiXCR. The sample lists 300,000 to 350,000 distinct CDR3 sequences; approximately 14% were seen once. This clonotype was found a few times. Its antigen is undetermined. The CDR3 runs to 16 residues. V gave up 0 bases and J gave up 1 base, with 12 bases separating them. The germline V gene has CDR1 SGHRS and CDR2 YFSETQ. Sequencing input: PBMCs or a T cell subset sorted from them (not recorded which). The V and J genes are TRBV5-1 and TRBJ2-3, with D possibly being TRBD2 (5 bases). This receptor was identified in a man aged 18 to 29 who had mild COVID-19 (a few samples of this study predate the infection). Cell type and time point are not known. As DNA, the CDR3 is TGCGCCAGCAGCTTGGGGTCTAGCATCGGCACAGATACGCAGTATTTT. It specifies CASSLGSSIGTDTQYF.